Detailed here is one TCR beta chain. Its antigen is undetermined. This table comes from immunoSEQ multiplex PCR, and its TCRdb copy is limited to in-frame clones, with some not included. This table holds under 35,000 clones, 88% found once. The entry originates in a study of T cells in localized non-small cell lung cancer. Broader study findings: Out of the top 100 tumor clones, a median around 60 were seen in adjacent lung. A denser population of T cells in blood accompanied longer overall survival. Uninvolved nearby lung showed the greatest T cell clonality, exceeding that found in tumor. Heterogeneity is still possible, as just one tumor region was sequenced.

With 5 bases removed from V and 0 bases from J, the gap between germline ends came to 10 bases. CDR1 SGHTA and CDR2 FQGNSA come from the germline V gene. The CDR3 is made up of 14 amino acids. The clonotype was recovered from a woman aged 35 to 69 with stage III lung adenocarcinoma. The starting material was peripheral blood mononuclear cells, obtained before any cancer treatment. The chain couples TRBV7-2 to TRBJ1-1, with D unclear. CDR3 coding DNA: TGTGCCAGCAGCAAGGGAAGGTTGAACACTGAAGCTTTCTTT. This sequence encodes CASSKGRLNTEAFF. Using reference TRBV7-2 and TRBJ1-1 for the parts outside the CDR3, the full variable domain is GAGVSQSPSNKVTEKGKDVELRCDPISGHTALYWYRQSLGQGLEFLIYFQGNSAPDKSGLPSDRFSAERTGGSVSTLTIQRTQQEDSAVYLCASSKGRLNTEAFFGQGTRLTVV.